The following is a T cell receptor (beta chain) sequence with its context. No antigen is known for it. Deletions cut 3 bases from V and 3 bases from J, with 10 bases between. The CDR3 is made up of 14 amino acids. Germline assignment: CDR1 MGHDK and CDR2 SYGVNS. These data come from a study of identifying expanded T cells in peripheral blood. The study's findings and limits: Approximately two-week clone count variance significantly increased as total template count grew.

Produced via immunoSEQ multiplex PCR; TCRdb's table is partial and in-frame only. Of about 100,000 clones in the sample, about nine tenths were seen once. The V call is TRBV25-1, the J call TRBJ2-3; TRBD1 might be the D (6 bases). This receptor was taken from a person aged 18 to 75 in good health. Material for sequencing was blood. The CDR3 sequence: CASSDRQETDTQYF. The CDR3 nucleotides read TGTGCCAGCAGTGACCGACAGGAGACAGATACGCAGTATTTT. Together with reference TRBV25-1 and TRBJ2-3, the CDR3 gives the full variable domain: EADIYQTPRYLVIGTGKKITLECSQTMGHDKMYWYQQDPGMELHLIHYSYGVNSTEKGDLSSESTVSRIRTEHFPLTLESARPSHTSQYLCASSDRQETDTQYFGPGTRLTVL.